Below are 24 T cell receptor beta chains sequenced from a single sample in a study of blood T cell repertoires in COVID-19. Profiling relied on immunoSEQ multiplex PCR, and the TCRdb table lists in-frame clones only, not all of them. In the table there are just under 40,000 clones, almost 85% of which are singletons. The specimen sequenced was peripheral blood. All receptors derive from a human donor in a cohort sampled during active COVID-19.

For the CDR3, the DNA is TGTGCCAGCAGCTTCCAGGGGGCCACTGAAGCTTTCTTT. As protein: CASSFQGATEAFF. V is TRBV7-3 and J is TRBJ1-1; TRBD1 matches 8 bases. Germline loops: CDR1 SGHTA, CDR2 FQGTGA. The junction had 1 base not matched to a gene; V was cut back by 3 bases and J by 4 bases. The CDR3 totals 13 residues.

The genes are TRBV6-5 and TRBJ2-2, with a tentative D call TRBD2 (5 bases). The germline CDR1 and CDR2 sequences are MNHEY and SVGAGI. CDR3 length: 16 amino acids. Trimming cost V 0 bases and J 0 bases, with 8 bases left between them. The CDR3 coding sequence is TGTGCCAGCAGTTACTCGTTCGGGGCGAACACCGGGGAGCTGTTTTTT. Translating it yields CASSYSFGANTGELFF.

The V gene is TRBV10-3, the J gene TRBJ2-7, with a tentative D call TRBD2 (5 bases). Trimming took off 4 bases at V and 1 base at J, with 14 bases between the two ends. Germline CDR1 is ENHRY and CDR2 is SYGVKD. The CDR3 is 15 amino acids. In DNA, the CDR3 is TGTGCCATCAGTGGACCGGGGATTGGGTCCTACGAGCAGTACTTC. Amino acid sequence: CAISGPGIGSYEQYF.

The genes are TRBV18 and TRBJ2-7; 7 nucleotides match TRBD1. Unmatched junction bases numbered 8, after V lost 8 bases and J lost 4 bases. Germline V CDR1 and CDR2: KGHSH, LQKENI. The CDR3 runs 13 residues. DNA for the CDR3: TGTGCCAGCCTCCGAGGGGGCGGGTACGAGCAGTACTTC. Amino acids: CASLRGGGYEQYF.

This chain connects TRBV27 to TRBJ2-1; 8 positions match TRBD1. Trimming removed 5 bases from V and 7 bases from J; junction bases left unmatched: 10. Germline-derived CDR1 and CDR2 are MNHEY and SMNVEV (reference sequence). The CDR3 is made up of 15 amino acids. The CDR3 sequence is CASSPGQGRGNEQFF. The CDR3 DNA sequence: TGTGCCAGCAGTCCCGGACAGGGTCGGGGGAATGAGCAGTTCTTC.

The rearrangement links TRBV5-4 to TRBJ2-5, with 13 bases lining up with TRBD2. The CDR3 spans 15 residues. Germline CDR1 and CDR2: SGHNT and YYREEE (reference sequence). V shed 4 bases, J shed 5 bases, and the junction held 5 bases outside the gene matches. The CDR3 nucleotides read TGTGCCAGCAGCCTTTCACTAGCGGGGGGGGAGACCCAGTACTTC. Residues: CASSLSLAGGETQYF.

The chain couples TRBV5-4 to TRBJ1-3; D remains unclear. V was shortened by 0 bases and J by 4 bases, with 5 bases between the two germline ends. This CDR3 spans 13 amino acids. Germline CDR1 reads SGHNT; CDR2 reads YYREEE (reference sequence). In nucleotides, the CDR3 is TGTGCCAGCAGCTTGGCCGAGGGAAACACCATATATTTT. Amino acids: CASSLAEGNTIYF.

This chain connects TRBV4-1 to TRBJ1-2; no firm D call. There are 15 residues in the CDR3. CDR1 is MGHRA, CDR2 YSYEKL, per germline. Trimming took off 3 bases at V and 2 bases at J, with 13 bases between the two ends. CDR3 sequence reads: CASSHPPTRNYGYTF. In nucleotides, the CDR3 is TGCGCCAGCAGCCACCCCCCCACGAGGAACTATGGCTACACCTTC.

The chain couples TRBV5-4 to TRBJ2-2; TRBD2 matches at 7 bases. Germline V CDR1 and CDR2: SGHNT, YYREEE (reference sequence). CDR3 length: 15 amino acids. J was trimmed by 5 bases and V by 0 bases; bases with no gene match: 4. The CDR3 DNA is TGTGCCAGCAGCTTGGGCGGGAGTCGGACCGGGGAGCTGTTTTTT. Protein: CASSLGGSRTGELFF.

This clone was seen a handful of times. The rearrangement links TRBV30 to TRBJ1-4; D perhaps matches TRBD1 (5 bases). The CDR3 has 15 amino acids. Germline-derived CDR1 and CDR2 are GTSNPN and SVGIG (reference sequence). Trimming pared 3 bases from V and 1 base from J, leaving 12 bases between. The CDR3 is CAWRRQGGTNEKLFF. CDR3 sequence (DNA): TGTGCCTGGAGGAGGCAGGGCGGAACTAATGAAAAACTGTTTTTT.

This chain uses TRBV5-1 with TRBJ1-1; possible D gene TRBD1, 6 bases. The V gene's germline CDR1 is SGHRS and CDR2 YFSETQ. CDR3 length equals 13 residues. The ends were cut back, 0 bases at V and 9 bases at J, with 12 bases in the middle. CDR3 in amino acids: CASSLEGEFKAFF. The CDR3 region has the DNA TGCGCCAGCAGCTTGGAGGGGGAATTCAAAGCTTTCTTT.

The chain has TRBV19 and TRBJ1-4; the match to TRBD1 covers 10 bases. Germline CDR1 reads LNHDA; CDR2 reads SQIVND (reference sequence). The CDR3 spans 15 residues. The junction had 6 bases not matched to a gene; V was cut back by 5 bases and J by 6 bases. The CDR3 reads CASSRAGTGDEKLFF. DNA of the CDR3: TGTGCCAGTAGTCGCGCCGGGACAGGGGATGAAAAACTGTTTTTT.

The rearrangement uses TRBV12-5 and TRBJ1-6; 8 positions agree with TRBD1. Germline CDR1 reads LGHNT; CDR2 reads FRNRAP. J gave up 5 bases and V 4 bases, and 1 base lay outside the gene matches. The length of the CDR3 is 14 residues. CDR3 sequence (DNA): TGTGCTAGTGGTTGGACAGGGAATAATTCACCCCTCCACTTT. It specifies CASGWTGNNSPLHF.

The V call is TRBV24-1, the J call TRBJ2-6; D is ambiguous. Germline V gene data show CDR1 as KGHDR and CDR2 as SFDVKD. This CDR3 is 15 amino acids long. Trimming stripped 4 bases from V and 1 base from J, with 7 bases between. The CDR3 sequence is CATSDTRSGANVLTF. The DNA of the CDR3 is TGTGCCACCAGTGACACACGTTCTGGGGCCAACGTCCTGACTTTC.

The rearrangement links TRBV19 to TRBJ2-4; 7 nucleotides align to TRBD1. Germline lookup yields CDR1 LNHDA and CDR2 SQIVND (reference sequence). Trimming at V came to 5 bases and at J to 8 bases, leaving 6 bases not matched to a gene. The CDR3 is 13 residues long. CDR3 in amino acids: CASSPGTVDIQYF. CDR3 DNA: TGTGCCAGTAGTCCCGGGACAGTGGACATTCAGTACTTC. Supplemented by reference TRBV19 and TRBJ2-4, the full variable domain reads DGGITQSPKYLFRKEGQNVTLSCEQNLNHDAMYWYRQDPGQGLRLIYYSQIVNDFQKGDIAEGYSVSREKKESFPLTVTSAQKNPTAFYLCASSPGTVDIQYFGAGTRLSVL.

The chain carries TRBV5-8 and TRBJ2-3, with 10 bases identical to TRBD2. Germline values: CDR1 SGHTS, CDR2 YDEGEE. This CDR3 is built from 15 residues. V lost 4 bases, J lost 3 bases, and 5 bases stayed unmatched. The CDR3 DNA sequence: TGTGCCAGCAGCGTCGAGCGGGGGGGTACAGATACGCAGTATTTT. Encoded protein: CASSVERGGTDTQYF.

This clone was observed a few times. The rearrangement uses TRBV19 and TRBJ1-1; unclear D gene. This CDR3 comprises 12 residues. Trimming took 6 bases from V and 3 from J, leaving 8 bases between them. Germline values: CDR1 LNHDA, CDR2 SQIVND (reference sequence). The chain's CDR3 is CASSERDTEAFF. DNA for the CDR3: TGTGCCAGTAGCGAACGGGACACTGAAGCTTTCTTT. Together with reference TRBV19 and TRBJ1-1, the CDR3 gives the full variable domain: DGGITQSPKYLFRKEGQNVTLSCEQNLNHDAMYWYRQDPGQGLRLIYYSQIVNDFQKGDIAEGYSVSREKKESFPLTVTSAQKNPTAFYLCASSERDTEAFFGQGTRLTVV.

The rearrangement uses TRBV6-5 and TRBJ1-5, with D perhaps matching TRBD1 (6 bases). The CDR3 has 14 amino acids. The germline V gene encodes CDR1 MNHEY and CDR2 SVGAGI. V shed 6 bases and J shed 1 base, with 10 bases lying between them. The CDR3 DNA reads as TGTGCCAGCAGCCAAACAGGGAGCAATCAGCCCCAGCATTTT. Translated: CASSQTGSNQPQHF.

The V and J genes are TRBV18 and TRBJ1-1, with 7 bases fitting TRBD1. This CDR3 has 15 residues. V trimming: 1 base; J trimming: 4 bases; junction bases outside the gene matches: 6. Germline assignment: CDR1 KGHSH and CDR2 LQKENI. The CDR3 is CASSPRDSGVTEAFF. As DNA, the CDR3 is TGTGCCAGCTCACCACGGGACAGTGGAGTCACTGAAGCTTTCTTT.

The chain has TRBV30 and TRBJ1-1, with no clear D. This CDR3 has 14 residues. Trimming removed 3 bases from V and 5 bases from J, with 16 bases in between. Germline V gives CDR1 GTSNPN, CDR2 SVGIG (reference sequence). The DNA of the CDR3 is TGTGCCTGGAGCGGCCTTGGGGAGAAGACTGAAGCTTTCTTT. It codes for CAWSGLGEKTEAFF.

The chain combines TRBV27 with TRBJ1-1, with D possibly TRBD1 on 6 matching bases. In germline, CDR1 is MNHEY, CDR2 SMNVEV (reference sequence). V lost 6 bases and J 1 base, leaving 18 bases between the germline ends. The CDR3 length is 16 residues. CDR3 loop: CASSHLTGTTNTEAFF. The CDR3 DNA is TGTGCCAGCAGCCACCTCACCGGGACAACGAACACTGAAGCTTTCTTT.

The J gene is TRBJ1-5, the V gene TRBV6-5; D unresolved. Germline CDR1 reads MNHEY; CDR2 reads SVGAGI. Trimming removed 0 bases from V and 3 bases from J, with 6 bases in between. CDR3 length: 14 residues. For the CDR3, the DNA is TGTGCCAGCAGTTACTCGGCTGTCAATCAGCCCCAGCATTTT. Protein: CASSYSAVNQPQHF.

This clone was detected only once. The chain has TRBV7-2 and TRBJ2-3, with 9 bases that match TRBD1. After removal of 7 bases from V and 1 base from J, the junction contained 6 bases not matched to a gene. Germline V lookup: CDR1 SGHTA, CDR2 FQGNSA. There are 15 residues in the CDR3. In DNA form, the CDR3 reads TGTGCCAGCACCCCGGGACAGGGAGGCACAGATACGCAGTATTTT. It is translated as CASTPGQGGTDTQYF.

This clone was detected only a few times. The J gene is TRBJ1-1, the V gene TRBV2; a possible D gene is TRBD1 (5 bases). CDR1 and CDR2 (germline): SNHLY, FYNNEI. V gave up 7 bases and J gave up 0 bases, with 9 bases separating them. The CDR3 has 13 residues. As DNA, the CDR3 is TGTGCCAGCAAGGGGAATTTGAACACTGAAGCTTTCTTT. Protein sequence: CASKGNLNTEAFF.